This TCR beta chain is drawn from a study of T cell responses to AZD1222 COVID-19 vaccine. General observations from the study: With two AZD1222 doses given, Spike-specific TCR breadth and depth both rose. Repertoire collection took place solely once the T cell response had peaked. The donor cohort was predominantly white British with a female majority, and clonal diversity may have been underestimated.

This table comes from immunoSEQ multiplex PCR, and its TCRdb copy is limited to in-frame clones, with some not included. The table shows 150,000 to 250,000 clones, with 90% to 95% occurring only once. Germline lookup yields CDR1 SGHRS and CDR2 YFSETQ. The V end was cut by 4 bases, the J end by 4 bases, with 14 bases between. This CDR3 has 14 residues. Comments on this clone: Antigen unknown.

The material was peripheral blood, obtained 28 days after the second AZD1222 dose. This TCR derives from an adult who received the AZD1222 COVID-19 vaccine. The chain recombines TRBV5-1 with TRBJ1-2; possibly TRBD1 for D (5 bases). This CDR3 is CASSRGGNTYGYTF. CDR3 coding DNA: TGCGCCAGCAGCCGCGGGGGTAATACCTATGGCTACACCTTC.